The 17 T cell receptor beta chains listed next were all sequenced from one sample in a study of T and B cells in COVID-19 patients. Each TRB amplification used about 250-550 ng of genomic DNA from blood. Multiplex PCR with BIOMED2 TRB-A/B primer pools amplified TRB rearrangements. One entry per CDR3 protein results from TCRdb running MiXCR on the multiplex PCR reads. The sample has approximately 11,000 distinct CDR3 sequences, just under 30% seen once. Specimen: blood. The receptors shown here come from a human donor who had recovered from COVID-19.

This clonotype was detected a few times. This chain connects TRBV6-1 to TRBJ2-4; 7 bases agree with TRBD1. Trimming at V came to 8 bases and at J to 0 bases, leaving 10 bases not matched to a gene. Per germline, CDR1 MNHNS and CDR2 SASEGT. CDR3 length: 16 amino acids. The CDR3, as DNA: TGTGCCAGCTGTGCCAGGACAGGCCTAGCCAAAAACATTCAGTACTTC. This sequence encodes CASCARTGLAKNIQYF.

Regarding this clonotype: A junction end diverges from the germline sequence, so it may reflect a read error. V gene TRBV5-6 combines with J gene TRBJ2-1, with TRBD1 matching 9 bases. Germline V lookup: CDR1 SGHDT, CDR2 YYEEEE. The CDR3 consists of 17 residues. In nucleotides, the CDR3 is TGCGCCAGCAGCTTGGCCTTAGGGGACAGGGTATACAATGAGCAGTTCTTC. It yields the protein CASSLALGDRVYNEQFF.

V usage is TRBV18 and J usage is TRBJ1-5; 9 nucleotides line up with TRBD1. The germline CDR1 and CDR2 sequences are KGHSH and LQKENI. The junction had 4 bases not matched to a gene; V was cut back by 2 bases and J by 5 bases. This CDR3 spans 15 amino acids. The CDR3 reads CASSPGTGRDQPQHF. CDR3 bases: TGTGCCAGCTCACCAGGGACAGGGAGGGATCAGCCCCAGCATTTT.

This clonotype rates as medium-sized. The chain has TRBV19 and TRBJ2-7; D not resolved. CDR3 length: 12 residues. V was cut by 4 bases and J by 3 bases, with 7 bases left in between. CDR1 and CDR2 (germline): LNHDA, SQIVND (reference sequence). Here the CDR3 reads CASSTGGYEQYF. CDR3 DNA sequence: TGTGCCAGTAGTACCGGCGGCTACGAGCAGTACTTC.

The chain recombines TRBV7-9 with TRBJ2-5; 12 bases are a match to TRBD2. The CDR3 totals 16 residues. Germline V gene sequence: CDR1 SEHNR, CDR2 FQNEAQ (reference sequence). V gave up 6 bases and J gave up 1 base; unmatched junction bases: 6. The CDR3 sequence is CASSSTSGRFQETQYF. The CDR3 DNA sequence: TGTGCCAGCAGTTCGACTAGCGGGAGATTCCAAGAGACCCAGTACTTC.

The genes are TRBV11-1 and TRBJ1-2; D possibly corresponds to TRBD1 (5 bases). V lost 5 bases and J 6 bases, leaving 16 bases between the germline ends. This CDR3 contains 14 residues. Per germline, CDR1 SGHAT and CDR2 FQDESV (reference sequence). CDR3 sequence reads: CASSGPGRLDGYTF. CDR3 nucleotides: TGTGCCAGCAGCGGACCGGGACGCCTTGATGGCTACACCTTC.

By sample fraction, this clonotype is large. This chain uses TRBV29-1 with TRBJ2-1; weak D call: TRBD1 (5 bases). Trimming left V 4 bases short and J 12 bases short, with 10 bases between. Germline V lookup: CDR1 SQVTM, CDR2 ANQGSEA. The CDR3 extends over 10 amino acids. Here the CDR3 reads CSVGGAAQFF. CDR3 DNA: TGCAGCGTTGGGGGCGCGGCGCAGTTCTTC.

This clonotype appeared many times. V is TRBV6-2 or TRBV6-3 and J is TRBJ2-1; the D gene is possibly TRBD2 (6 bases). CDR1 and CDR2 from the germline V gene are MNHEY and SVGEGT. The germline V and J ends were trimmed by 8 bases and 4 bases, with 15 bases remaining between them. The CDR3 consists of 14 residues. The CDR3 spells CASRGTPQYNEQFF. CDR3 coding DNA: TGTGCCAGCCGGGGGACGCCCCAGTACAATGAGCAGTTCTTC.

The J gene is TRBJ1-1, the V gene TRBV12-3 or TRBV12-4; D ambiguous. The V end was cut by 3 bases, the J end by 0 bases, with 11 bases between. This CDR3 spans 15 amino acids. Written as DNA, the CDR3 is TGTGCCAGCAGTTTTAAAGGCGGGCTGAACACTGAAGCTTTCTTT. Translating it yields CASSFKGGLNTEAFF.

This rearrangement joins TRBV28 to TRBJ2-3, with 9 bases lining up with TRBD2. This CDR3 has 15 amino acids. The germline gives CDR1 MDHEN, CDR2 SYDVKM. With V trimmed by 3 bases and J by 6 bases, 7 bases remained unmatched. For the CDR3, the DNA is TGTGCCAGCAGTTTCGGGCTAGCGGGATCGGATACGCAGTATTTT. Amino acid sequence: CASSFGLAGSDTQYF.

In its sample, this clonotype was seen a few times. The rearrangement links TRBV27 to TRBJ2-1; TRBD2 aligns across 7 bases. The germline V gene has CDR1 MNHEY and CDR2 SMNVEV (reference sequence). V lost 6 bases and J lost 4; bases outside the gene matches: 9. This CDR3 contains 15 residues. CDR3 sequence: CASSWSGNRYNEQFF. CDR3 DNA sequence: TGTGCCAGCAGCTGGAGCGGGAATCGTTACAATGAGCAGTTCTTC.

Note on this clonotype: An end of the junction does not agree with germline; a read error may underlie this. This chain joins TRBV6-2 or TRBV6-3 and TRBJ2-7, with unresolved D. The CDR3 extends over 13 amino acids. Germline-derived CDR1 and CDR2 are MNHEY and SVGEGT. The CDR3 DNA is TGTGCCAGCAGTTTAGGACCCTCCAACGAGCAGTACTTC. Residues: CASSLGPSNEQYF.

This CDR3 reads CASSPGRLLGELFF. The CDR3 nucleotides are TGTGCCAGCAGCCCTGGGCGGCTGCTCGGGGAGCTGTTTTTT. The chain links TRBV4-2 to TRBJ2-2; unclear D gene. This CDR3 has 14 amino acids. V dropped 4 bases and J dropped 7 bases, with 13 bases sitting between them. Germline-derived CDR1 and CDR2 are LGHNA and YNFKEQ.

In its sample, this clonotype ranks as medium-sized. V is TRBV11-1 and J is TRBJ2-1, with TRBD2 matching over 13 bases. From germline, CDR1 is SGHAT and CDR2 FQDESV (reference sequence). CDR3 length: 16 residues. V shed 5 bases, J shed 8 bases, and the junction held 9 bases outside the gene matches. CDR3 sequence reads: CASSLELAGGRDEQFF. In nucleotides, the CDR3 is TGTGCCAGCAGCCTAGAACTAGCGGGAGGGAGGGATGAGCAGTTCTTC.

The rearrangement joins TRBV6-5 to TRBJ1-4, with D possibly being TRBD1 (5 bases). The V and J ends lost 0 bases and 8 bases respectively, with 13 bases between them. The CDR3 spans 15 residues. Per germline, CDR1 MNHEY and CDR2 SVGAGI. DNA of the CDR3: TGTGCCAGCAGTTACTCCGTAGGGGATCAAGAAAAACTGTTTTTT. As protein: CASSYSVGDQEKLFF.

This sequence joins TRBV27 and TRBJ2-1, with 12 bases identical to TRBD2. The V gene end was trimmed by 4 bases and the J gene end by 7 bases; junction bases not matched to a gene: 5. CDR1 MNHEY and CDR2 SMNVEV come from the germline V gene (reference sequence). This CDR3 comprises 15 residues. This CDR3 reads CASSSAGTSGNEQFF. The CDR3 bases are TGTGCCAGCAGTTCCGCCGGGACTAGCGGGAATGAGCAGTTCTTC.

The chain is built from TRBV19 and TRBJ1-2, with D unclear. The germline gives CDR1 LNHDA, CDR2 SQIVND (reference sequence). Trimming took off 4 bases at V and 2 bases at J, with 5 bases between the two ends. The CDR3 is 12 amino acids. The chain's CDR3 is CASSRGNYGYTF. DNA of the CDR3: TGTGCCAGTAGTAGGGGAAACTATGGCTACACCTTC.